The clone carrying this T cell receptor (beta chain) was observed a handful of times. Its antigen is still unknown. A second about 6 to 12 cycle PCR used barcoded and J-beta primers. TCRdb analysed the 5' RACE reads with MiXCR anew, one entry per CDR3 protein. This table holds about 1,000,000 distinct CDR3 sequences, around 43% found once. This sample was included in a study of blood T cells in healthy people across ages. The wider study: The capture of about one barcoded beta molecule per two T cells was achieved by template switching.

Study-wide results and caveats: Those diversity estimates obtained from one million T cells were thought to be underestimates.

Germline-derived CDR1 and CDR2 are MGHRA and YSYEKL. Trimming took off 1 base at V and 2 bases at J, with 15 bases between the two ends. The CDR3 is 16 amino acids. This TCR was sampled from a woman aged 55-70 years in good health. The V call is TRBV4-1, the J call TRBJ2-7; a possible D gene is TRBD1 (5 bases). The sample comprised blood. CDR3 sequence: CASSQVKDPRAYEQYF. CDR3 coding DNA: TGCGCCAGCAGCCAAGTAAAGGATCCCAGGGCCTACGAGCAGTACTTC.